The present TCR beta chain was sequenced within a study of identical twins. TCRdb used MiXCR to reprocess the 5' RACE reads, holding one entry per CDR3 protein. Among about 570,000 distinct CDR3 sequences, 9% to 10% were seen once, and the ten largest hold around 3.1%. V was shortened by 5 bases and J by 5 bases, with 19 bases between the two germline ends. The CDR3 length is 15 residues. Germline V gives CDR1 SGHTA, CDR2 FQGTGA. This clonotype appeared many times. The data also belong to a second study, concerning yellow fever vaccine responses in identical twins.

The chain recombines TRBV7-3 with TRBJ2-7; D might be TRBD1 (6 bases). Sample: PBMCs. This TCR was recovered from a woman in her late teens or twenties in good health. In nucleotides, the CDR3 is TGTGCCAGCAGCCCCACCCGACAGGATAGGGACGAGCAGTACTTC. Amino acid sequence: CASSPTRQDRDEQYF.